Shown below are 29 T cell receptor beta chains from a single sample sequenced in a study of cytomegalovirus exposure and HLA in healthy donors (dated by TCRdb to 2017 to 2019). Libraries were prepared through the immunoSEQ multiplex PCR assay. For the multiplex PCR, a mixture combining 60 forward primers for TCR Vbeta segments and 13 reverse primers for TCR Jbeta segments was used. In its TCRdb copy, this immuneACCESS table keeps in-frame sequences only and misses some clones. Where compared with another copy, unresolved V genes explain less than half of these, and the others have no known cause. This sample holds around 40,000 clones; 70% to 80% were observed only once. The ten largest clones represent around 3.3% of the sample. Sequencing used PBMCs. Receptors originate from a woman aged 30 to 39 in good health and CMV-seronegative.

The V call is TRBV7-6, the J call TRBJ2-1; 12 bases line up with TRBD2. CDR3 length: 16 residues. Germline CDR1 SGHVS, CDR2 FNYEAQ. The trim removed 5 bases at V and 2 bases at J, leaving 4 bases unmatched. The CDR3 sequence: CASSPLAGGAYNEQFF. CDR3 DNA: TGTGCCAGCAGCCCCCTAGCGGGAGGGGCCTACAATGAGCAGTTCTTC.

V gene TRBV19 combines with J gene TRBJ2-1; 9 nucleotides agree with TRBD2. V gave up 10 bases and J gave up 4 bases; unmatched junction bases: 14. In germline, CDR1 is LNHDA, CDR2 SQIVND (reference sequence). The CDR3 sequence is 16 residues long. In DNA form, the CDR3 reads TGTGCCACCCAGAGATCAGCGGGGGGATCTTACAATGAGCAGTTCTTC. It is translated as CATQRSAGGSYNEQFF.

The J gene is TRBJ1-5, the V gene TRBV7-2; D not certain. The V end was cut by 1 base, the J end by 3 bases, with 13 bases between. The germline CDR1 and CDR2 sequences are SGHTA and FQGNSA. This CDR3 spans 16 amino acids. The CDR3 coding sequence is TGTGCCAGCAGCTTAGGAGGTTGGGTCTCCAATCAGCCCCAGCATTTT. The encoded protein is CASSLGGWVSNQPQHF.

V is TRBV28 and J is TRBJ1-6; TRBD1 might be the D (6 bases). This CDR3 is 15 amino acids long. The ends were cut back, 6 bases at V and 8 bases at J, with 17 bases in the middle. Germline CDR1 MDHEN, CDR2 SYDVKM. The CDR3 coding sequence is TGTGCCAGCAGGACCATGAAGGGGGTGGATTCACCCCTCCACTTT. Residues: CASRTMKGVDSPLHF.

CDR3 bases: TGTGCCAGCAGCTTCCCCGGGTTGAGCTCACCCCTCCACTTT. Protein product: CASSFPGLSSPLHF. The chain couples TRBV7-2 to TRBJ1-6; D gene unclear. This CDR3 has 14 residues. Deletions cut 3 bases from V and 10 bases from J, with 13 bases between. Germline V gene sequence: CDR1 SGHTA, CDR2 FQGNSA.

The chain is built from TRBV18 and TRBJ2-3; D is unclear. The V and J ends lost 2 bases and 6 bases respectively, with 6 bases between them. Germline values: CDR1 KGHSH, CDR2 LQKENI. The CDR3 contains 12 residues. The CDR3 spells CASSPATDTQYF. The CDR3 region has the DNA TGTGCCAGCTCACCAGCAACTGATACGCAGTATTTT.

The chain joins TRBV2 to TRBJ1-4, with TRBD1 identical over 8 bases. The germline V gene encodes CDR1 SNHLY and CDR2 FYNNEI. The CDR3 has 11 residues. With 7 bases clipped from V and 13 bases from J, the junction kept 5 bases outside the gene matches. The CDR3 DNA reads TGTGCCAGCACCTCGGACAGGGTACTGTTTTTT. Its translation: CASTSDRVLFF.

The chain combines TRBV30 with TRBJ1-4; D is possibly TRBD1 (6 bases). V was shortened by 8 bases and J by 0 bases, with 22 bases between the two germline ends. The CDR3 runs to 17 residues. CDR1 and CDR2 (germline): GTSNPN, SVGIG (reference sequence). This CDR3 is CARGAQGRIATNEKLFF. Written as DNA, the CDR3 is TGTGCCCGGGGCGCCCAGGGGAGAATTGCAACTAATGAAAAACTGTTTTTT.

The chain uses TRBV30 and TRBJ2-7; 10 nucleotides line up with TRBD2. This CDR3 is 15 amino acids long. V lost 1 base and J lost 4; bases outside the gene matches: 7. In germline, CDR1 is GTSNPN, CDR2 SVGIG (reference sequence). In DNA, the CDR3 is TGTGCCTGGAGTGGCTTAGCTAGCGGGGGATACGAGCAGTACTTC. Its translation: CAWSGLASGGYEQYF.

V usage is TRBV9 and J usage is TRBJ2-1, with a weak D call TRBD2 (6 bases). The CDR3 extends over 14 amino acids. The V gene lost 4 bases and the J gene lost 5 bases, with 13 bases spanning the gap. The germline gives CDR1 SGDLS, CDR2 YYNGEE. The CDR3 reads CASSPSGENNEQFF. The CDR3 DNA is TGTGCCAGCAGCCCCTCGGGGGAAAACAATGAGCAGTTCTTC. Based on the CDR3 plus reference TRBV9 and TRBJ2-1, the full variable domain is DSGVTQTPKHLITATGQRVTLRCSPRSGDLSVYWYQQSLDQGLQFLIQYYNGEERAKGNILERFSAQQFPDLHSELNLSSLELGDSALYFCASSPSGENNEQFFGPGTRLTVL.

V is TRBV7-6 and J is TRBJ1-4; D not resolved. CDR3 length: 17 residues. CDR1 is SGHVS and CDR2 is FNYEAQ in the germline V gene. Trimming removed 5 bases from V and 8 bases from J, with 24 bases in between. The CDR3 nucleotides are TGTGCCAGCAGCCCATCCCCCCAGACGGGAGTTTTAGAAAAACTGTTTTTT. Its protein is CASSPSPQTGVLEKLFF.

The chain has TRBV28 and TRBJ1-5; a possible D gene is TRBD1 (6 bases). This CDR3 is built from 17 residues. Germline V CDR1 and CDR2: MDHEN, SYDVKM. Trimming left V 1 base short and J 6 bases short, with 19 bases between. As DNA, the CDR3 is TGTGCCAGCAGTTTATACCACAACAGGGTTACGAGTCAGCCCCAGCATTTT. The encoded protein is CASSLYHNRVTSQPQHF.

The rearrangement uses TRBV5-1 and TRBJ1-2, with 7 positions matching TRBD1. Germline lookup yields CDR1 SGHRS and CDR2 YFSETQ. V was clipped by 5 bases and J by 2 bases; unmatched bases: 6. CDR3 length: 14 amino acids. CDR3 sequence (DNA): TGCGCCAGCAGAACCCAGGACAGGAACTATGGCTACACCTTC. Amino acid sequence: CASRTQDRNYGYTF.

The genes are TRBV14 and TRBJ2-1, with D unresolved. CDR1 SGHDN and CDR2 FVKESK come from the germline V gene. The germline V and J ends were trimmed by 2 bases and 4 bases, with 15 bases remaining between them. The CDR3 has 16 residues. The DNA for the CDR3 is TGTGCCAGCAGCCAACAAGGCCCTTGGGCTTACAATGAGCAGTTCTTC. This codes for CASSQQGPWAYNEQFF.

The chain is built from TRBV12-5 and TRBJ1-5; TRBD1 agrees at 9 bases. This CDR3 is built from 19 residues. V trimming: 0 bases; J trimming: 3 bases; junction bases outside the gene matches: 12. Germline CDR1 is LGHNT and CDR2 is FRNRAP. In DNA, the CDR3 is TGTGCTAGTGGTTTGGTACAGGGGGCTCGCTCCTATCTCAATCAGCCCCAGCATTTT. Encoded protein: CASGLVQGARSYLNQPQHF.

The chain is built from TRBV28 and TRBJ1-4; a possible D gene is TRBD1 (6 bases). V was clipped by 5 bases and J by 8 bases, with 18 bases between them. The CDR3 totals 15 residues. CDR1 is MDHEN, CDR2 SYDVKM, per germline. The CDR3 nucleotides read TGTGCCAGCAGTCCTTGGACAGCGAGCGAAGAAAAACTGTTTTTT. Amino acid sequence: CASSPWTASEEKLFF.

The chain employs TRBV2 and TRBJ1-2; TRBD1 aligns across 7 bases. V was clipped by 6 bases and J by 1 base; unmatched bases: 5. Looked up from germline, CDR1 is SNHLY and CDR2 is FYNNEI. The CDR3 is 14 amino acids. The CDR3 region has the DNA TGTGCCAGCAGCTCTCAGGGGGTTAACTATGGCTACACCTTC. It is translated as CASSSQGVNYGYTF.

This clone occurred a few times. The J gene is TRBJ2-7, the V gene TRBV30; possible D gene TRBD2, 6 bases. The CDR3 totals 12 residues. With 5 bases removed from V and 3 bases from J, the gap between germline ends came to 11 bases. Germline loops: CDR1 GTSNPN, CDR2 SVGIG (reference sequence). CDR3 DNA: TGTGCCTGGGCTTGGGGGGACTACGAGCAGTACTTC. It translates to CAWAWGDYEQYF.

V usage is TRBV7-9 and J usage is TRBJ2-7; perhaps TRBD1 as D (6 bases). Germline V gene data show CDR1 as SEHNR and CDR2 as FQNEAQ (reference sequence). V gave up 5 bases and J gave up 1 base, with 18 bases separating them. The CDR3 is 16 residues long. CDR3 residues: CASSNPPGQLSYEQYF. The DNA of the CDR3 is TGTGCCAGCAGCAACCCGCCGGGACAACTATCCTACGAGCAGTACTTC.

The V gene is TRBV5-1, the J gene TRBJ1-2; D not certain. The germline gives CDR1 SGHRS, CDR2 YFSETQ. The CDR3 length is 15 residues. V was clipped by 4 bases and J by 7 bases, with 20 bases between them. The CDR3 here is CASSGGPGIIGGYTF. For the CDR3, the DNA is TGCGCCAGCAGCGGAGGACCGGGGATCATCGGTGGCTACACCTTC.

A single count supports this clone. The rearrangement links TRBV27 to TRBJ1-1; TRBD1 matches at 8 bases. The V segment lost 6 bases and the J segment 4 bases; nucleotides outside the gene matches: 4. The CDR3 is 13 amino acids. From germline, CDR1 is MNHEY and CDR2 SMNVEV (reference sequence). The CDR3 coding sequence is TGTGCCAGCAGAGGACAGGGCACCACTGAAGCTTTCTTT. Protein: CASRGQGTTEAFF.

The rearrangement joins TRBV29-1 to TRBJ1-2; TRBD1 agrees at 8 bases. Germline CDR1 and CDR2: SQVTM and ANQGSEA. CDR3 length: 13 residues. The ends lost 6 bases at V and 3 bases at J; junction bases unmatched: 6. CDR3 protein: CSVETGDHYGYTF. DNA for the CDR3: TGCAGCGTCGAGACAGGGGACCACTATGGCTACACCTTC.

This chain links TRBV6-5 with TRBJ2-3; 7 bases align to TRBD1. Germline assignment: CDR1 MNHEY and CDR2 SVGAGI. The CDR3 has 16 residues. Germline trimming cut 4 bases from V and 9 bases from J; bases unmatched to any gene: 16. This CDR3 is CASSSSYLTGQETQYF. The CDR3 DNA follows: TGTGCCAGCAGTTCGTCGTATCTGACTGGACAGGAGACGCAGTATTTT.

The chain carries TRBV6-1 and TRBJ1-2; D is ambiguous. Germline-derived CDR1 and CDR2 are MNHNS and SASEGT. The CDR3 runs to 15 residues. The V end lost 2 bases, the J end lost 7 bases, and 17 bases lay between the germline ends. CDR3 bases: TGTGCCAGCAGTGAATTTTTCGGGGAGTTCGGTGGCTACACCTTC. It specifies CASSEFFGEFGGYTF.

CDR3 in amino acids: CASTGDSSYYEQYF. As DNA, the CDR3 is TGTGCCAGCACCGGGGACAGTTCCTACTACGAGCAGTACTTC. This chain joins TRBV6-6 and TRBJ2-7, with 7 bases lining up with TRBD1. V lost 7 bases, J lost 3 bases, and 9 bases stayed unmatched. This CDR3 contains 14 residues. The germline gives CDR1 MNHNY, CDR2 SVGAGI (reference sequence).

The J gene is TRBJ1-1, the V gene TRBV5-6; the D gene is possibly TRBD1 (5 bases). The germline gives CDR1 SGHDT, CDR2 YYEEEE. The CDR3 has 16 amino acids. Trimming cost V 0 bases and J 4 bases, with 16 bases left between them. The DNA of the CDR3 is TGTGCCAGCAGCTTGGCCGGGGGAGGGACTGGCACTGAAGCTTTCTTT. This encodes CASSLAGGGTGTEAFF. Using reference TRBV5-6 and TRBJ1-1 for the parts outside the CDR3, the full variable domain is DAGVTQSPTHLIKTRGQQVTLRCSPKSGHDTVSWYQQALGQGPQFIFQYYEEEERQRGNFPDRFSGHQFPNYSSELNVNALLLGDSALYLCASSLAGGGTGTEAFFGQGTRLTVV.

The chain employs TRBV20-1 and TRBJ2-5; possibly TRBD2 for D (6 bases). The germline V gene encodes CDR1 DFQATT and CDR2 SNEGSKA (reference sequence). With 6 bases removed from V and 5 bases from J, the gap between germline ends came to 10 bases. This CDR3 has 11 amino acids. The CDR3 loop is CSAEGRETQYF. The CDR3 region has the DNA TGCAGTGCAGAGGGGAGGGAGACCCAGTACTTC.

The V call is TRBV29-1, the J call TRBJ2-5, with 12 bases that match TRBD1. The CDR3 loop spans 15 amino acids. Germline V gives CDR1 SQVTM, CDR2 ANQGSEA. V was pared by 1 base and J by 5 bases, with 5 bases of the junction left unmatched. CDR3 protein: CSVEGGQGAKETQYF. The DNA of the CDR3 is TGCAGCGTTGAAGGGGGACAGGGGGCGAAGGAGACCCAGTACTTC.

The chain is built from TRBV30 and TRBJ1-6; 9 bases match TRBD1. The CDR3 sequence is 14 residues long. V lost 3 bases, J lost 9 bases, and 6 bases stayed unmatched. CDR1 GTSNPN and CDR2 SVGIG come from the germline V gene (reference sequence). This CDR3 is CAWRQGALGSPLHF. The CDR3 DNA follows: TGTGCCTGGAGACAGGGGGCGCTGGGTTCACCCCTCCACTTT. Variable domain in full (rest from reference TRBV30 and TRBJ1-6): SQTIHQWPATLVQPVGSPLSLECTVEGTSNPNLYWYRQAAGRGLQLLFYSVGIGQISSEVPQNLSASRPQDRQFILSSKKLLLSDSGFYLCAWRQGALGSPLHFGNGTRLTVT.